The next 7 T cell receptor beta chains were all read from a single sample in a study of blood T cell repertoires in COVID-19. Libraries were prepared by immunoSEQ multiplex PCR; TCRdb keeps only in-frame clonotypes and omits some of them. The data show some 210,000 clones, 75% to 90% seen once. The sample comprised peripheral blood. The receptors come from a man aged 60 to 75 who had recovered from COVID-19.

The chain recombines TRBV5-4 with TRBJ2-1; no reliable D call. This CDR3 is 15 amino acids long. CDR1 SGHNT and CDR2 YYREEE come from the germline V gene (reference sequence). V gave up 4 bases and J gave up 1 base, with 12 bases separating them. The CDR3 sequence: CASSPAAKSYNEQFF. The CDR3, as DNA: TGTGCCAGCAGCCCGGCGGCGAAGTCCTACAATGAGCAGTTCTTC.

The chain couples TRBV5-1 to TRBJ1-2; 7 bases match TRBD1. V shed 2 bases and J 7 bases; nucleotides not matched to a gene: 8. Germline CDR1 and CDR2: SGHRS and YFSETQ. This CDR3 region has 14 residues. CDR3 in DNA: TGCGCCAGCAGCTTCGAGACAGGGCTCGGTGGCTACACCTTC. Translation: CASSFETGLGGYTF.

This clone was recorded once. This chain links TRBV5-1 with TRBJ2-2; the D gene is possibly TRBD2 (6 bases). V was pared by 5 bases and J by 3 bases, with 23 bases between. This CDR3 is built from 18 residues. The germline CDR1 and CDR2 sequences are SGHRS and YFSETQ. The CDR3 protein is CASRGRDPLLGYTGELFF. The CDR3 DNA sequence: TGCGCCAGCAGGGGGCGGGATCCATTGTTGGGATACACCGGGGAGCTGTTTTTT.

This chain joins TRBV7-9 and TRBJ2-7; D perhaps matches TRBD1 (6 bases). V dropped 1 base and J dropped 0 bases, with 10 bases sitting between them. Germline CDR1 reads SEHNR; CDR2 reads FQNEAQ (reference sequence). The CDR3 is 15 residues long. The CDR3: CASSLGQVPSYEQYF. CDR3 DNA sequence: TGTGCCAGCAGCTTAGGACAGGTTCCCTCCTACGAGCAGTACTTC.

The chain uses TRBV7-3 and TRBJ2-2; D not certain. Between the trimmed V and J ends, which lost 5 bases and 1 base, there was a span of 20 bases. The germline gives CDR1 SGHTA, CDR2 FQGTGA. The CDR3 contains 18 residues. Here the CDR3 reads CASSPTPGRGLNTGELFF. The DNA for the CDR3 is TGTGCCAGCAGCCCTACCCCTGGCAGAGGCCTGAACACCGGGGAGCTGTTTTTT. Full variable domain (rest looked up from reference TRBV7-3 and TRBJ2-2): GAGVSQTPSNKVTEKGKYVELRCDPISGHTALYWYRQSLGQGPEFLIYFQGTGAADDSGLPNDRFFAVRPEGSVSTLKIQRTERGDSAVYLCASSPTPGRGLNTGELFFGEGSRLTVL.

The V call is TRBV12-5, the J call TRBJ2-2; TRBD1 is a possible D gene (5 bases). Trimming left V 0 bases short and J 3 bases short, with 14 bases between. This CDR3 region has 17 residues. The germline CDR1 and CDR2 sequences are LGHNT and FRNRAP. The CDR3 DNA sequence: TGTGCTAGTGGTTTGGTAATTGGGGCTGGGTACACCGGGGAGCTGTTTTTT. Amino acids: CASGLVIGAGYTGELFF.

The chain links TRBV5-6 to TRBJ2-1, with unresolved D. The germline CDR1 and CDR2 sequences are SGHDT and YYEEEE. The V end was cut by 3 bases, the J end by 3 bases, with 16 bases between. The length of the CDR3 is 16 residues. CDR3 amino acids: CASSSRQASFYNEQFF. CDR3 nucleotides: TGTGCCAGCAGCTCCCGTCAGGCCTCATTCTACAATGAGCAGTTCTTC.